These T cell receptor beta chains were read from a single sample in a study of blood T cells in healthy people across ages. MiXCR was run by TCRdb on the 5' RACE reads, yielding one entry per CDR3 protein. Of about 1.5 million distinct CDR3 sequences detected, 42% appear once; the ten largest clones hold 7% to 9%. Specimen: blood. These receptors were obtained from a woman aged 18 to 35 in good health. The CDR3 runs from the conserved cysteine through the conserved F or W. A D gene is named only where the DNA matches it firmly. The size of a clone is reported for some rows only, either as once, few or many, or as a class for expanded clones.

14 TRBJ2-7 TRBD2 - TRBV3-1 CASSETSGSLEQYF TGTGCCAGCAGCGAGACTAGCGGGAGCCTCGAGCAGTACTTC
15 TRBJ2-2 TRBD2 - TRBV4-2 CASSQERGVTRELFF TGTGCCAGCAGCCAAGAACGGGGGGTGACCAGGGAGCTGTTTTTT
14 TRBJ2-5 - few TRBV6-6 CASSSTGYQETQYF TGTGCCAGCAGTTCTACAGGGTACCAAGAGACCCAGTACTTC
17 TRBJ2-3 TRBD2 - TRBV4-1 CASSQEGLAGVRDTQYF TGCGCCAGCAGCCAAGAGGGCCTAGCGGGAGTGAGGGATACGCAGTATTTT
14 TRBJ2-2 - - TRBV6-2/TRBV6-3 CASSYSRGSGELFF TGTGCCAGCAGTTACTCGAGGGGAAGCGGGGAGCTGTTTTTT
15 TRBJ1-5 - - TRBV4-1 CASSPTGTVSQPQHF TGCGCCAGCAGCCCAACCGGGACGGTTTCTCAGCCCCAGCATTTT
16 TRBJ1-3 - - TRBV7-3 CASSPDGLSSGNTIYF TGTGCCAGCAGCCCCGACGGACTTTCTTCTGGAAACACCATATATTTT
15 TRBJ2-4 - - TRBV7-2 CASSLVGPINNEQYF TGTGCCAGCAGCTTAGTCGGGCCCATTAACAATGAGCAGTACTTC
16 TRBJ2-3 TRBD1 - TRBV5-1 CTSNSDRGRTSDTQYF TGCACCAGCAACTCAGACAGGGGGCGAACCTCAGATACGCAGTATTTT
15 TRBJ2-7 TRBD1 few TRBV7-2 CASSSRPGTGFEQYF TGTGCCAGCAGCTCCCGACCCGGGACAGGGTTCGAGCAGTACTTC
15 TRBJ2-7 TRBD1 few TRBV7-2 CASSVPGTGRAEQYF TGTGCCAGCAGCGTTCCCGGGACAGGAAGAGCCGAGCAGTACTTC